This TCR beta chain was captured in a study of blood T cell repertoires in COVID-19. Study information: Specimens from acute and convalescent COVID-19 originated in the United States, Italy and Spain.

Trimming cost V 5 bases and J 1 base, with 16 bases left between them. CDR3 length: 16 residues. The germline V gene encodes CDR1 SGHTA and CDR2 FQGNSA. Using immunoSEQ multiplex PCR, the repertoire was profiled, and TCRdb retains in-frame clones only, with some absent. This sample carries over 90,000 clones, 70% to 90% of them seen once, and the ten largest clones take approximately 18%. V gene TRBV7-2 combines with J gene TRBJ2-3, with a possible D match to TRBD2 (6 bases). The TCR sequence derives from a human donor in a cohort sampled during active COVID-19. Sample: peripheral blood. The chain's CDR3 is CASSHTSGGGTDTQYF. DNA for the CDR3: TGTGCCAGCAGCCACACCAGCGGCGGGGGCACAGATACGCAGTATTTT.